This record concerns one T cell receptor beta chain sequence. What it binds is unknown. The CDR3 consists of 14 residues. Germline CDR1 is SGHNT and CDR2 is YYREEE (reference sequence). The germline V and J ends were trimmed by 0 bases and 5 bases, with 6 bases remaining between them. Libraries were prepared by immunoSEQ multiplex PCR; TCRdb keeps only in-frame clonotypes and omits some of them. The data hold 8,500 to 13,000 clones, with roughly 70% observed a single time. The entry originates in a study of OX40 agonist ivuxolimab in advanced cancers. Study-wide results and limits: Among T cells, CD8+ cells averaged more expanded clones than CD4+ cells. Certain nonresponders additionally had low normalized T-cell clonal expansion.

The chain is built from TRBV5-4 and TRBJ1-6; no clear D. The clonotype comes from an adult with an advanced solid tumor such as melanoma, head and neck, liver or kidney cancer. This specimen consisted of CD4+ or CD8+ T cells sorted from blood, obtained in a trial of the OX40 agonist ivuxolimab. CDR3 sequence reads: CASSLGRHNSPLHF. In nucleotides, the CDR3 is TGTGCCAGCAGCTTGGGACGTCATAATTCACCCCTCCACTTT.